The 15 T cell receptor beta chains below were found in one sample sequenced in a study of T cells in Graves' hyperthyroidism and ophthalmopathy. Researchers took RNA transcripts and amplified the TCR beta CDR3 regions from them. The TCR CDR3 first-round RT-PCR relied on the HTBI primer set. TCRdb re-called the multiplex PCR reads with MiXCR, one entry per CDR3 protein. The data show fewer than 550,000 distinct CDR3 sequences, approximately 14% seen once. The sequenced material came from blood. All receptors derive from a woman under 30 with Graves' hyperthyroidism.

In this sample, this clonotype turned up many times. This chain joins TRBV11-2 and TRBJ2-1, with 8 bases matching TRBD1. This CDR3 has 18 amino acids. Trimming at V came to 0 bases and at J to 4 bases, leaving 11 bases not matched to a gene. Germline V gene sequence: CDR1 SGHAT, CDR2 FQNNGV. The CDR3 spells CASSLDSLRRGRYNEQFF. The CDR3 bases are TGTGCCAGCAGCTTAGATTCCCTCCGCAGGGGGCGATACAATGAGCAGTTCTTC. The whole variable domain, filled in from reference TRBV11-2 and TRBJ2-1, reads EAGVAQSPRYKIIEKRQSVAFWCNPISGHATLYWYQQILGQGPKLLIQFQNNGVVDDSQLPKDRFSAERLKGVDSTLKIQPAKLEDSAVYLCASSLDSLRRGRYNEQFFGPGTRLTVL.

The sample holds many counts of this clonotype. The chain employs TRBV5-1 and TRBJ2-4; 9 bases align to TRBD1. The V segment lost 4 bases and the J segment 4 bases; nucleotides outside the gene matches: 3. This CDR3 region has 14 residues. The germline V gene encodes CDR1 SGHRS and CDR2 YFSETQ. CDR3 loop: CASSTGTGKNIQYF. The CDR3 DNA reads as TGCGCCAGCAGCACCGGGACAGGGAAAAACATTCAGTACTTC.

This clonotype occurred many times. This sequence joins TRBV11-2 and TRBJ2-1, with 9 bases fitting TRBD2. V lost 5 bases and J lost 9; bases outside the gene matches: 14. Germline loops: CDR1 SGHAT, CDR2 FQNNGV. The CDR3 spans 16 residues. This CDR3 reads CASSKLSGRGWVEQFF. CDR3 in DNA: TGTGCCAGCAGCAAACTTAGCGGGAGAGGATGGGTTGAGCAGTTCTTC.

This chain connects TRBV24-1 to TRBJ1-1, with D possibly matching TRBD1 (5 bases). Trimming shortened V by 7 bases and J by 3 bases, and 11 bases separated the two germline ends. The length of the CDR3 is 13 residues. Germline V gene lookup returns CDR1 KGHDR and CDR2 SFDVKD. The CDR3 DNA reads TGTGCCACCAGGGGGGTCCGGGACACTGAAGCTTTCTTT. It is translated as CATRGVRDTEAFF.

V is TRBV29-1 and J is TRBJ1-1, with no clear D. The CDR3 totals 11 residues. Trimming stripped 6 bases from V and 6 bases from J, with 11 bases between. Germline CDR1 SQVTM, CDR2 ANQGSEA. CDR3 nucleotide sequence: TGCAGCGTACAACGGGTTCCTGAAGCTTTCTTT. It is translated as CSVQRVPEAFF.

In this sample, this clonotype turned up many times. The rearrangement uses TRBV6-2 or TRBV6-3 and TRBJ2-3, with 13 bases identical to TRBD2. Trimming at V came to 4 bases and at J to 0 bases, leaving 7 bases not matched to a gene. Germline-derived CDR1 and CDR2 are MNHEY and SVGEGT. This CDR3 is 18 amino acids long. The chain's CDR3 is CASSSLGLAGDSTDTQYF. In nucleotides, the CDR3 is TGTGCCAGCAGTTCCCTAGGACTAGCGGGAGACAGCACAGATACGCAGTATTTT.

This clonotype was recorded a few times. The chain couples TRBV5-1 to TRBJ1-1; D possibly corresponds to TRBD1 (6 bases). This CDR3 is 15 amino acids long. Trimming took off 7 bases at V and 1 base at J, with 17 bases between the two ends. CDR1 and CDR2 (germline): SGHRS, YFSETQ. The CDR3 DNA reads TGCGCCAGCCATCAGGGGTCCGGAACGAACACTGAAGCTTTCTTT. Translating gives CASHQGSGTNTEAFF.

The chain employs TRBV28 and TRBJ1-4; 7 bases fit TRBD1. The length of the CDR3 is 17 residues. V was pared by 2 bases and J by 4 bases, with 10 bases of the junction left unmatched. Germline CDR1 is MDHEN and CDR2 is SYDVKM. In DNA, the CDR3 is TGTGCCAGCAGTTTAGAGGTAGGGGGCGGATTTAATGAAAAACTGTTTTTT. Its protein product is CASSLEVGGGFNEKLFF.

The CDR3 is CSVEKGTANTEAFF. The CDR3, as DNA: TGCAGCGTTGAAAAAGGGACAGCGAACACTGAAGCTTTCTTT. The J gene is TRBJ1-1, the V gene TRBV29-1; TRBD1 agrees at 7 bases. Germline lookup yields CDR1 SQVTM and CDR2 ANQGSEA. The CDR3 extends over 14 amino acids. Trimming took 2 bases from V and 1 from J; bases not matched to a gene: 4.

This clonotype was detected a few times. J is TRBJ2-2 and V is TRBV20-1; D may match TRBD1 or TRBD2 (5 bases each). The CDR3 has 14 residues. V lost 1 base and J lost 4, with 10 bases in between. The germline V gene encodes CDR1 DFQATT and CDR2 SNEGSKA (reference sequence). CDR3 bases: TGCAGTGCTAGAGTAGCAGGGAGCACCGGGGAGCTGTTTTTT. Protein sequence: CSARVAGSTGELFF.

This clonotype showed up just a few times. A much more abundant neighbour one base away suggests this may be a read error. The CDR3 DNA reads TGTGCCAGCAGCGTACAGGGAACAGATACGCAGTATTTT. This sequence encodes CASSVQGTDTQYF. The chain is built from TRBV9 and TRBJ2-3; D might be TRBD1 (5 bases). The V gene lost 1 base and the J gene lost 3 bases, with 6 bases spanning the gap. Germline V gene data show CDR1 as SGDLS and CDR2 as YYNGEE. The CDR3 covers 13 residues.

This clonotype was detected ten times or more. This chain's CDR3 is CATVGTGGPGANVLTF. In DNA, the CDR3 is TGTGCCACCGTGGGGACAGGGGGCCCTGGGGCCAACGTCCTGACTTTC. The chain uses TRBV27 and TRBJ2-6; 12 bases match TRBD1. This CDR3 comprises 16 residues. Germline V lookup: CDR1 MNHEY, CDR2 SMNVEV (reference sequence). J gave up 2 bases and V 10 bases, and 6 bases lay outside the gene matches.

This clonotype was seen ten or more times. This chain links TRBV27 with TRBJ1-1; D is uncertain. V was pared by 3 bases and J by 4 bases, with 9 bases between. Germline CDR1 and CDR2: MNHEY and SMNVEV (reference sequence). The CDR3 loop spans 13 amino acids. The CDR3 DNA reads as TGTGCCAGCAGTTTTGGGGTCGGCACTGAAGCTTTCTTT. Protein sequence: CASSFGVGTEAFF.

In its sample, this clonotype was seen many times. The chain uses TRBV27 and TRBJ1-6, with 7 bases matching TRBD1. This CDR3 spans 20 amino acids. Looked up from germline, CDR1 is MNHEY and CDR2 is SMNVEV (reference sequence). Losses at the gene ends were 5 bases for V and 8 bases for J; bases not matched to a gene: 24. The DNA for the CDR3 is TGTGCCAGCAGTCCATATTGGGCGGGTCCGAGGCAGGGGGTGGATTCACCCCTCCACTTT. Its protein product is CASSPYWAGPRQGVDSPLHF.

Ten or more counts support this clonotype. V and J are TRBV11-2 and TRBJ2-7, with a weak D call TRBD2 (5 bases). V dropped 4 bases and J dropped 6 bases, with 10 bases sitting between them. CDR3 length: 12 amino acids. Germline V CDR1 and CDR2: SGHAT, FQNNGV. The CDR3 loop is CASSSSGSEQYF. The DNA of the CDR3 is TGTGCCAGCAGCTCCTCGGGGTCCGAGCAGTACTTC. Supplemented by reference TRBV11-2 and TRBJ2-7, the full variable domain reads EAGVAQSPRYKIIEKRQSVAFWCNPISGHATLYWYQQILGQGPKLLIQFQNNGVVDDSQLPKDRFSAERLKGVDSTLKIQPAKLEDSAVYLCASSSSGSEQYFGPGTRLTVT.